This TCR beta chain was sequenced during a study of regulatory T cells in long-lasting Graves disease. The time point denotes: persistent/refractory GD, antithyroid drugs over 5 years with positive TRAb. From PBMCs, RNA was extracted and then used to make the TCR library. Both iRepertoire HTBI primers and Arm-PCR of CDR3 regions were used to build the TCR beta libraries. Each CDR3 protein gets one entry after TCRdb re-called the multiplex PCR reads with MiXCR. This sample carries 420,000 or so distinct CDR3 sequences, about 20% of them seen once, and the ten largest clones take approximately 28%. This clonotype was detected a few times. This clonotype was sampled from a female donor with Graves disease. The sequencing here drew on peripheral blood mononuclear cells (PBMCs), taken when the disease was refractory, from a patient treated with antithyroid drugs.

The CDR3 loop is CSARAAGAVNTEAFF. CDR3 sequence (DNA): TGCAGTGCTAGAGCGGCAGGGGCTGTGAACACTGAAGCTTTCTTT. The chain uses TRBV20-1 and TRBJ1-1; D is possibly TRBD1 (6 bases). This CDR3 region has 15 residues. Germline V lookup: CDR1 DFQATT, CDR2 SNEGSKA (reference sequence). The germline V and J ends were trimmed by 1 base and 0 bases, with 12 bases remaining between them.